This T cell receptor beta chain was sequenced in a study of CD8 T cells in ankylosing spondylitis. Scientists made TCR beta libraries using quantitative 5'-RACE with molecular barcodes. TCRdb reanalysed the 5' RACE reads using MiXCR and keeps one entry per CDR3 protein. The sample lists around 770,000 distinct CDR3 sequences, around 11% occurring once. Turning to this clonotype: Its antigen is currently unknown.

The study's findings and limits: Before this, some motif variants had been reported in reactive arthritis synovial fluid and blood. Reports say disease-linked clones showed up significantly more in matched ankylosing spondylitis synovial fluid. For ankylosing spondylitis blood, a TCR beta motif of under 10 highly homologous variants appeared characteristic. Disease-linked clones displayed a CD8+ phenotype and appeared relatively rarely in peripheral blood.

The sample consisted of blood, either unsorted or a sorted T cell fraction (not recorded which). The receptor was derived from a male donor with ankylosing spondylitis.

In DNA form, the CDR3 reads TGTGCCTGGAGCCTCCGCGGCTCCTACGAGCAGTACTTC. Encoded protein: CAWSLRGSYEQYF. This chain links TRBV30 with TRBJ2-7; D unresolved. Germline V gene sequence: CDR1 GTSNPN, CDR2 SVGIG (reference sequence). This CDR3 region has 13 residues. Trimming took 3 bases from V and 0 from J, leaving 9 bases between them.